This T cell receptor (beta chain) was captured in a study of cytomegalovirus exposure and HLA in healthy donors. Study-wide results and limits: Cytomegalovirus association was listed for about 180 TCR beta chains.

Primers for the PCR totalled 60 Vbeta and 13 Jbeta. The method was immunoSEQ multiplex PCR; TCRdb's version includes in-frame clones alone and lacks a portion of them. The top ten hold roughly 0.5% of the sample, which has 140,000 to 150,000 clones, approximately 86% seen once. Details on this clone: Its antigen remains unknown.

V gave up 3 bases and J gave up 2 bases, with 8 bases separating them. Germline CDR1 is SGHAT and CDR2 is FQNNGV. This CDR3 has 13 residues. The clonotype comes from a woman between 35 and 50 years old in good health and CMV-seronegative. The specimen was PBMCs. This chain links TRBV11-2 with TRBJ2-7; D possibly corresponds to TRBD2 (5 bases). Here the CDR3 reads CASSFSGAYEQYF. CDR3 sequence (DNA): TGTGCCAGCAGCTTCTCCGGGGCCTACGAGCAGTACTTC.